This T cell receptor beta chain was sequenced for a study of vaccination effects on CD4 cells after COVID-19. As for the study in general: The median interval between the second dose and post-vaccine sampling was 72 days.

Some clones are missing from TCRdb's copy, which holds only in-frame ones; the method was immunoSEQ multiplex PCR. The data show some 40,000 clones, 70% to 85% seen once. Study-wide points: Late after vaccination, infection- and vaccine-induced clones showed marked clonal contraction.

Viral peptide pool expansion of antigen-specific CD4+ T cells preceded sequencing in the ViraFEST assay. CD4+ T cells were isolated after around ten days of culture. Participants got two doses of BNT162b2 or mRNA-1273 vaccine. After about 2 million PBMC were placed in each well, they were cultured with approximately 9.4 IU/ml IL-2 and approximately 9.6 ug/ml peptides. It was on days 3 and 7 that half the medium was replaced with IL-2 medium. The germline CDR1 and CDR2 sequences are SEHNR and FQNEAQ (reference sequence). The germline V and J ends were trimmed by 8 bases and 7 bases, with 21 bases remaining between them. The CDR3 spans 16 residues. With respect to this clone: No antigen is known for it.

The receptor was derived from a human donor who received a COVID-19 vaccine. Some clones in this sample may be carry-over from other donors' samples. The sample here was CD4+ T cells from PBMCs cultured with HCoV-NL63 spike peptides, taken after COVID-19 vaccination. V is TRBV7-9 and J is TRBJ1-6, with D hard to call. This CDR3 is CASVQQLQKTNSPLHF. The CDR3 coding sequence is TGTGCCAGCGTCCAGCAGTTACAGAAAACCAATTCACCCCTCCACTTT.